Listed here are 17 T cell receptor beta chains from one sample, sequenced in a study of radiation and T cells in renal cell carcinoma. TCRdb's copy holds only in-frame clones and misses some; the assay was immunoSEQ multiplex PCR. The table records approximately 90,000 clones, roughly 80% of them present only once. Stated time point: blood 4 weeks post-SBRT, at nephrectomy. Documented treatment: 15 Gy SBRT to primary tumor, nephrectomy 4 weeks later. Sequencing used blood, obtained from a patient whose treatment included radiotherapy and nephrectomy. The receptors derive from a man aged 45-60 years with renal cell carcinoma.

The CDR3 reads CASSFPPPPGGAMWEQYF. CDR3 nucleotide sequence: TGTGCCAGCAGTTTCCCCCCTCCCCCTGGGGGGGCAATGTGGGAGCAGTACTTC. This chain joins TRBV9 and TRBJ2-7, with a possible D match to TRBD2 (7 bases). The CDR3 consists of 18 residues. Deletions cut 5 bases from V and 7 bases from J, with 31 bases between. CDR1 and CDR2 from the germline V gene are SGDLS and YYNGEE.

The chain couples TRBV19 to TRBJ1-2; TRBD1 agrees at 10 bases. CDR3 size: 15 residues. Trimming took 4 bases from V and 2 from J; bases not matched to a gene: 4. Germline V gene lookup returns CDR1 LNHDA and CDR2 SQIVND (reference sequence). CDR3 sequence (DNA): TGTGCCAGTAGTAGGGGACAGGGGTACAACTATGGCTACACCTTC. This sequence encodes CASSRGQGYNYGYTF.

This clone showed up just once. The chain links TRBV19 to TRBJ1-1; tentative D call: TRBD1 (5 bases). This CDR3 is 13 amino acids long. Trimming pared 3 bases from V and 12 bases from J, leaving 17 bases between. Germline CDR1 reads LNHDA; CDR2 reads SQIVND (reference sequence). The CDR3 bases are TGTGCCAGTAGTATTGAGGCGGGGACGGTGACTTTCTTT. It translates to CASSIEAGTVTFF.

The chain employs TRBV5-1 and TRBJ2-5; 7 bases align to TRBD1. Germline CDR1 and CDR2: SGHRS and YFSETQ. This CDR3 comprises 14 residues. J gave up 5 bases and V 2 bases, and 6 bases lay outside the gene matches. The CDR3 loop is CASSFQGVGETQYF. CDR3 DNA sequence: TGCGCCAGCAGCTTTCAGGGGGTCGGGGAGACCCAGTACTTC.

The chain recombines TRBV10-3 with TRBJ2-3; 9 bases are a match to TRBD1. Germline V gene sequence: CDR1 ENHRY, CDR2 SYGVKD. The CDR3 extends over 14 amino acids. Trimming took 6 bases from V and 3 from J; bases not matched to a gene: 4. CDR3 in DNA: TGTGCCATCAGAAGACAGGGGGTTACAGATACGCAGTATTTT. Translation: CAIRRQGVTDTQYF.

For the CDR3, the DNA is TGTGCCAGCTGGGGTATCACTGGGGCCAACGTCCTGACTTTC. Protein sequence: CASWGITGANVLTF. This chain connects TRBV6-5 to TRBJ2-6; D call uncertain. Germline V lookup: CDR1 MNHEY, CDR2 SVGAGI. CDR3 length equals 14 residues. V dropped 8 bases and J dropped 2 bases, with 10 bases sitting between them.

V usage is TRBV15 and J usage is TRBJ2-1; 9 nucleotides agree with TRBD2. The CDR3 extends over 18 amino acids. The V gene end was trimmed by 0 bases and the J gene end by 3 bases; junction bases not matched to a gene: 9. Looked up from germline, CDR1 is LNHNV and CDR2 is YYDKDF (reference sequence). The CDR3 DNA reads TGTGCCACCAGCAGAGACCCACTGGCGGGAGGGGTCTACAATGAGCAGTTCTTC. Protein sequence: CATSRDPLAGGVYNEQFF.

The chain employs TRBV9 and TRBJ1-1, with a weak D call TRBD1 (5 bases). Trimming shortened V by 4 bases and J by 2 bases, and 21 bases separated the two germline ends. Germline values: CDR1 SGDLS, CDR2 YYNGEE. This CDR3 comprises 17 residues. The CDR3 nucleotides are TGTGCCAGCAGCCCTCAGGATCGGGACTCCTTTAACACTGAAGCTTTCTTT. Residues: CASSPQDRDSFNTEAFF.

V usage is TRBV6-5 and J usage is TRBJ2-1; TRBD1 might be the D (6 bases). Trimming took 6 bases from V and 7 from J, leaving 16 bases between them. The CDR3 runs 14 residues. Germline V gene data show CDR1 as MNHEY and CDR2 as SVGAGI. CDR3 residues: CASSYEGRGNEQFF. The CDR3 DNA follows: TGTGCCAGCAGCTACGAGGGCAGGGGAAATGAGCAGTTCTTC.

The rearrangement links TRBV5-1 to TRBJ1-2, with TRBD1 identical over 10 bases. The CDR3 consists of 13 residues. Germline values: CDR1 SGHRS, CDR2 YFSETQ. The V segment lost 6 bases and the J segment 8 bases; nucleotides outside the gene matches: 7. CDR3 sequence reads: CASTRGQGEGYTF. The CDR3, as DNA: TGCGCCAGCACCAGAGGACAGGGGGAAGGCTACACCTTC.

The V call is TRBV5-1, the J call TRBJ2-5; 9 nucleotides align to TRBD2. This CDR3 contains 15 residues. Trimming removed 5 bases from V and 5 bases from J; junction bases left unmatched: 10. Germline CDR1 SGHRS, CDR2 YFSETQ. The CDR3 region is CASRGTSGPWETQYF. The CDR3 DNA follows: TGCGCCAGCAGGGGTACTAGCGGGCCCTGGGAGACCCAGTACTTC.

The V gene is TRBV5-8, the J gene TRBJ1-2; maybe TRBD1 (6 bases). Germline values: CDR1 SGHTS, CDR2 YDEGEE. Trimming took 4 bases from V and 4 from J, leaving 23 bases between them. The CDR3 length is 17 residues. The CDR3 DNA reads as TGTGCCAGCAGCCTACCCCCGATAGGACAGCGGACCTATGGCTACACCTTC. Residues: CASSLPPIGQRTYGYTF.

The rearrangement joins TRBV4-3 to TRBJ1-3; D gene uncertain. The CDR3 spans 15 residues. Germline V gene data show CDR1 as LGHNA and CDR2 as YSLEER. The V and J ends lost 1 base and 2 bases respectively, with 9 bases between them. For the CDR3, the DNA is TGCGCCAGCAGCCAAGGAAGAGTAGCTGGAAACACCATATATTTT. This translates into CASSQGRVAGNTIYF.

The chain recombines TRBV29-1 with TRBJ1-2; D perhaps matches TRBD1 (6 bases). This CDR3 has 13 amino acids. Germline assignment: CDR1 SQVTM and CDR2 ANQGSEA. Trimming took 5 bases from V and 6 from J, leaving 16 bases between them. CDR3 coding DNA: TGCAGCGTTCGGACTCCCGCAGGGGATGGCTACACCTTC. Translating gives CSVRTPAGDGYTF.

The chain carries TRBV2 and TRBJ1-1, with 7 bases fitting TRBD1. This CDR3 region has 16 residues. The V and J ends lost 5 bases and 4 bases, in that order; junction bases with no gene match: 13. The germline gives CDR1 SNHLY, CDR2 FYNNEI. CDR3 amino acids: CASSLGQGVEVTEAFF. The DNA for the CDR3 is TGTGCCAGCAGTCTAGGTCAGGGGGTTGAGGTCACTGAAGCTTTCTTT. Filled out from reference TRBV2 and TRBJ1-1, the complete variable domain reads EPEVTQTPSHQVTQMGQEVILRCVPISNHLYFYWYRQILGQKVEFLVSFYNNEISEKSEIFDDQFSVERPDGSNFTLKIRSTKLEDSAMYFCASSLGQGVEVTEAFFGQGTRLTVV.

As DNA, the CDR3 is TGTGCCATCAGTGAGGGGGCTAGCGTAGGGGAGACCCAGTACTTC. Its translation: CAISEGASVGETQYF. The chain uses TRBV10-3 and TRBJ2-5, with D possibly TRBD2 on 6 matching bases. CDR3 length equals 15 residues. Germline V gene sequence: CDR1 ENHRY, CDR2 SYGVKD. The V gene lost 2 bases and the J gene lost 5 bases, with 15 bases spanning the gap.

The CDR3 protein is CASSPPLEIVYGYTF. CDR3 nucleotides: TGTGCCAGCAGCCCGCCGCTCGAAATAGTTTATGGCTACACCTTC. This chain uses TRBV6-6 with TRBJ1-2, with D uncertain. V was clipped by 6 bases and J by 5 bases, with 19 bases between them. This CDR3 has 15 residues. The germline V gene encodes CDR1 MNHNY and CDR2 SVGAGI (reference sequence).